One and the same sample provided the 28 T cell receptor beta chains below, sequenced in a study of CD8 T cells in ankylosing spondylitis. Each CDR3 protein is one row after TCRdb ran MiXCR on the 5' RACE reads. This sample has about 240,000 distinct CDR3 sequences, with roughly 8.6% found just once. The material sequenced was blood, either unsorted or a sorted T cell fraction (not recorded which). The receptors originated from a male donor with ankylosing spondylitis or in good health (not recorded which).

This clonotype was recorded at least ten times. The chain links TRBV5-1 to TRBJ2-4; possible D gene TRBD2, 6 bases. Germline V gene sequence: CDR1 SGHRS, CDR2 YFSETQ. The CDR3 has 14 amino acids. V lost 1 base and J lost 6, with 11 bases in between. CDR3 loop: CASSLKLGLNIQYF. Written as DNA, the CDR3 is TGCGCCAGCAGCTTGAAACTGGGACTAAACATTCAGTACTTC. The full variable domain, with the rest looked up from reference TRBV5-1 and TRBJ2-4, is KAGVTQTPRYLIKTRGQQVTLSCSPISGHRSVSWYQQTPGQGLQFLFEYFSETQRNKGNFPGRFSGRQFSNSRSEMNVSTLELGDSALYLCASSLKLGLNIQYFGAGTRLSVL.

The chain carries TRBV5-1 and TRBJ2-1; TRBD2 might be the D (5 bases). V lost 4 bases and J lost 0, with 14 bases in between. The germline gives CDR1 SGHRS, CDR2 YFSETQ. CDR3 size: 16 residues. CDR3 residues: CASSVLWESSYNEQFF. CDR3 nucleotides: TGCGCCAGCAGCGTCCTGTGGGAGAGCTCCTACAATGAGCAGTTCTTC.

The table lists this clonotype with many counts. This rearrangement joins TRBV20-1 to TRBJ2-7; 14 nucleotides align to TRBD2. After removal of 0 bases from V and 6 bases from J, the junction contained 7 bases not matched to a gene. CDR3 length: 16 residues. Germline CDR1 and CDR2: DFQATT and SNEGSKA (reference sequence). The CDR3 sequence is CSARDGLAGGVGEQYF. In DNA, the CDR3 is TGCAGTGCTAGAGATGGACTAGCGGGAGGAGTGGGCGAGCAGTACTTC.

Only a few counts were recorded for this clonotype. The genes are TRBV27 and TRBJ2-7; D assignment may be TRBD1 or TRBD2 (5 bases each). The CDR3 spans 14 residues. Germline-derived CDR1 and CDR2 are MNHEY and SMNVEV (reference sequence). V was shortened by 5 bases and J by 5 bases, with 16 bases between the two germline ends. The CDR3 DNA is TGTGCCAGCAGTCCTCGCCCAGGGAGCAACGAGCAGTACTTC. The encoded protein is CASSPRPGSNEQYF.

This clonotype was observed a handful of times. The chain recombines TRBV19 with TRBJ2-3, with D possibly called TRBD1 or TRBD2 (5 bases each). The CDR3 length is 16 residues. Trimming removed 5 bases from V and 2 bases from J, with 17 bases in between. Germline CDR1 reads LNHDA; CDR2 reads SQIVND (reference sequence). DNA of the CDR3: TGTGCCAGTAGTCCCGACAGACTAAGTACCACAGATACGCAGTATTTT. Its protein is CASSPDRLSTTDTQYF.

This clonotype was picked up a small number of times. The chain couples TRBV11-2 to TRBJ1-1, with D possibly TRBD1 on 5 matching bases. CDR1 and CDR2 from the germline V gene are SGHAT and FQNNGV. The CDR3 length is 15 residues. V lost 6 bases to trimming and J lost 4 bases, with 18 bases between them. CDR3 amino acids: CASRSLMGVSTEAFF. CDR3 coding DNA: TGTGCCAGCAGGAGCCTGATGGGGGTGAGCACTGAAGCTTTCTTT.

This clonotype has at least ten counts. This chain connects TRBV2 to TRBJ2-3; TRBD2 matches 9 bases. CDR1 and CDR2 from the germline V gene are SNHLY and FYNNEI. The CDR3 covers 15 residues. Germline trimming cut 4 bases from V and 2 bases from J; bases unmatched to any gene: 4. The CDR3: CASSALAGTTDTQYF. The CDR3 nucleotides are TGTGCCAGCAGTGCGCTAGCGGGAACCACAGATACGCAGTATTTT.

Many counts were recorded for this clonotype. J is TRBJ2-2 and V is TRBV12-5; D possibly corresponds to TRBD1 (5 bases). Germline CDR1 LGHNT, CDR2 FRNRAP. Trimming took off 3 bases at V and 4 bases at J, with 15 bases between the two ends. This CDR3 is 16 amino acids long. The CDR3 sequence: CASGFMNQGLTGELFF. The CDR3 region has the DNA TGTGCTAGTGGTTTTATGAATCAGGGCCTCACCGGGGAGCTGTTTTTT.

In its sample, this clonotype was seen many times. The chain couples TRBV7-9 to TRBJ1-2; no definite D call. The CDR3 sequence is 12 residues long. V lost 5 bases to trimming and J lost 7 bases, with 11 bases between them. Germline CDR1 is SEHNR and CDR2 is FQNEAQ (reference sequence). CDR3 nucleotide sequence: TGTGCCAGCAGCACGCGGGGTGTTGGCTACACCTTC. Translation: CASSTRGVGYTF.

This clonotype was counted many times. The rearrangement uses TRBV15 and TRBJ2-2; D ambiguous. CDR1 is LNHNV and CDR2 is YYDKDF in the germline V gene (reference sequence). This CDR3 is 13 amino acids long. V was cut by 5 bases and J by 4 bases, with 8 bases left in between. The chain's CDR3 is CATSPSPTGELFF. The CDR3 DNA follows: TGTGCCACCAGCCCTTCGCCCACCGGGGAGCTGTTTTTT.

This clonotype came up many times. This chain links TRBV7-2 with TRBJ1-5; no clear D. V lost 4 bases, J lost 1 base, and 14 bases lay in between. CDR1 SGHTA and CDR2 FQGNSA come from the germline V gene. The CDR3 has 16 residues. The DNA for the CDR3 is TGTGCCAGCAGCTCCCAATCACACGGGAGCAATCAGCCCCAGCATTTT. This codes for CASSSQSHGSNQPQHF. The complete variable domain, with remaining parts taken from reference TRBV7-2 and TRBJ1-5, reads GAGVSQSPSNKVTEKGKDVELRCDPISGHTALYWYRQSLGQGLEFLIYFQGNSAPDKSGLPSDRFSAERTGGSVSTLTIQRTQQEDSAVYLCASSSQSHGSNQPQHFGDGTRLSIL.

This clonotype was picked up many times. The chain uses TRBV20-1 and TRBJ2-1, with 7 bases aligning to TRBD1. This CDR3 is 14 amino acids long. The germline CDR1 and CDR2 sequences are DFQATT and SNEGSKA (reference sequence). The trim removed 5 bases at V and 7 bases at J, leaving 11 bases unmatched. The CDR3, as DNA: TGCAGTGCTGCCTCCGGGACAGTCTTAAATGAGCAGTTCTTC. Translating it yields CSAASGTVLNEQFF.

This clonotype was detected many times. The chain carries TRBV12-3 or TRBV12-4 and TRBJ2-7; TRBD2 matches at 12 bases. The CDR3 spans 15 residues. Trimming removed 0 bases from V and 6 bases from J; junction bases left unmatched: 3. The CDR3, as DNA: TGTGCCAGCAGTTTAGCGACTAGCGGGGGAAGCGAGCAGTACTTC. It encodes CASSLATSGGSEQYF.

This chain uses TRBV6-5 with TRBJ1-1, with D uncertain. Per the germline V gene, CDR1 is MNHEY and CDR2 is SVGAGI. Trimming cost V 2 bases and J 8 bases, with 12 bases left between them. The CDR3 covers 13 residues. CDR3 sequence: CASSYPPSKEAFF. The CDR3, as DNA: TGTGCCAGCAGTTACCCTCCGTCTAAGGAAGCTTTCTTT.

This clonotype was picked up many times. The V and J genes are TRBV7-2 and TRBJ1-1, with D unresolved. CDR3 size: 14 residues. V gave up 6 bases and J gave up 2 bases, with 13 bases separating them. Germline V gives CDR1 SGHTA, CDR2 FQGNSA. CDR3 bases: TGTGCCAGCAGGATAGAAGGAGTCAACACTGAAGCTTTCTTT. Translating it yields CASRIEGVNTEAFF.

This clonotype was counted ten times or more. This chain uses TRBV9 with TRBJ2-1; D is ambiguous. Deletions cut 4 bases from V and 3 bases from J, with 8 bases between. Germline CDR1 and CDR2: SGDLS and YYNGEE. This CDR3 comprises 13 residues. The CDR3 nucleotides are TGTGCCAGCAGCCAAGCTGGCTACAATGAGCAGTTCTTC. Its protein product is CASSQAGYNEQFF.

This clonotype was recorded at least ten times. The rearrangement links TRBV7-9 to TRBJ2-1; possible D gene TRBD1, 5 bases. The germline V gene encodes CDR1 SEHNR and CDR2 FQNEAQ (reference sequence). The length of the CDR3 is 15 residues. With 4 bases removed from V and 2 bases from J, the gap between germline ends came to 12 bases. The CDR3 region has the DNA TGTGCCAGCAGCTCCCAGACAGTCACCTACAATGAGCAGTTCTTC. Protein product: CASSSQTVTYNEQFF.

This clonotype occurred a few times. The genes are TRBV4-1 and TRBJ2-2; possibly TRBD1 for D (6 bases). V was shortened by 0 bases and J by 7 bases, with 15 bases between the two germline ends. This CDR3 has 16 residues. Germline-derived CDR1 and CDR2 are MGHRA and YSYEKL. CDR3 in amino acids: CASSQDTSEGGGELFF. The CDR3 nucleotides read TGCGCCAGCAGCCAAGACACCAGTGAAGGGGGCGGGGAGCTGTTTTTT.

This clonotype was recorded a few times. The CDR3 is CASSPWVSGQGAGDEQFF. The CDR3 bases are TGTGCCAGCAGTCCATGGGTGTCCGGACAGGGGGCCGGTGATGAGCAGTTCTTC. The chain couples TRBV27 to TRBJ2-1; 11 bases map to TRBD1. This CDR3 has 18 amino acids. After removal of 5 bases from V and 8 bases from J, the junction contained 17 bases not matched to a gene. CDR1 is MNHEY, CDR2 SMNVEV, per germline (reference sequence).

This clonotype was detected ten times or more. The V call is TRBV12-3 or TRBV12-4, the J call TRBJ2-1; 13 positions match TRBD2. J was trimmed by 7 bases and V by 5 bases; bases with no gene match: 14. The CDR3 has 18 residues. The CDR3 nucleotides are TGTGCCAGCAGTCCCGGGACTAGCGGGGCCGTACTGCGGAATGAGCAGTTCTTC. Amino acids: CASSPGTSGAVLRNEQFF.

This clonotype came up many times. This chain joins TRBV6-1 and TRBJ2-1, with unresolved D. This CDR3 region has 13 residues. The V end was cut by 7 bases, the J end by 10 bases, with 17 bases between. Germline values: CDR1 MNHNS, CDR2 SASEGT. The CDR3 DNA sequence: TGTGCCAGCACCGCGCCAACGGCCCTCGAGCAGTTCTTC. Its translation: CASTAPTALEQFF.

Ten or more counts support this clonotype. This chain links TRBV12-3 or TRBV12-4 with TRBJ1-1; D unclear. Trimming shortened V by 6 bases and J by 7 bases, and 9 bases separated the two germline ends. CDR3 length equals 11 residues. The DNA for the CDR3 is TGTGCCAGCAGGCAGACGGGTGAAGCTTTCTTT. It translates to CASRQTGEAFF.

This chain connects TRBV30 to TRBJ2-1; D not certain. The CDR3 consists of 13 residues. CDR1 is GTSNPN and CDR2 is SVGIG in the germline V gene (reference sequence). V dropped 0 bases and J dropped 4 bases, with 7 bases sitting between them. The CDR3 DNA sequence: TGTGCCTGGAGTGTAGGAAGTTACAATGAGCAGTTCTTC. Its translation is CAWSVGSYNEQFF.

This clonotype was counted many times. The chain is built from TRBV7-2 and TRBJ2-2; no reliable D call. Germline V gives CDR1 SGHTA, CDR2 FQGNSA. The V end lost 3 bases, the J end lost 6 bases, and 8 bases lay between the germline ends. The CDR3 length is 13 residues. CDR3 protein: CASSFDLSGELFF. In DNA form, the CDR3 reads TGTGCCAGCAGCTTCGATTTATCCGGGGAGCTGTTTTTT.

This clonotype occurred many times. CDR3 amino acids: CAWSPLGGHGANVLTF. The CDR3 nucleotides are TGTGCCTGGAGTCCTTTAGGAGGGCACGGGGCCAACGTCCTGACTTTC. This chain uses TRBV30 with TRBJ2-6, with a possible D match to TRBD2 (6 bases). V shed 2 bases and J shed 4 bases, with 15 bases lying between them. This CDR3 comprises 16 residues. The germline CDR1 and CDR2 sequences are GTSNPN and SVGIG (reference sequence). The complete variable domain, with remaining parts taken from reference TRBV30 and TRBJ2-6, reads SQTIHQWPATLVQPVGSPLSLECTVEGTSNPNLYWYRQAAGRGLQLLFYSVGIGQISSEVPQNLSASRPQDRQFILSSKKLLLSDSGFYLCAWSPLGGHGANVLTFGAGSRLTVL.

This clonotype was counted ten times or more. The J gene is TRBJ2-7, the V gene TRBV5-1; the match to TRBD2 covers 14 bases. This CDR3 contains 19 residues. With 3 bases clipped from V and 6 bases from J, the junction kept 17 bases outside the gene matches. CDR1 and CDR2 from the germline V gene are SGHRS and YFSETQ. CDR3 in amino acids: CASSYGQQGLAGVTSEQYF. Here the CDR3 DNA reads TGCGCCAGCAGCTATGGACAGCAGGGACTAGCGGGAGTAACATCCGAGCAGTACTTC. Full variable domain (missing parts from reference TRBV5-1 and TRBJ2-7): KAGVTQTPRYLIKTRGQQVTLSCSPISGHRSVSWYQQTPGQGLQFLFEYFSETQRNKGNFPGRFSGRQFSNSRSEMNVSTLELGDSALYLCASSYGQQGLAGVTSEQYFGPGTRLTVT.

This clonotype was seen at least ten times. The chain has TRBV7-3 and TRBJ1-1, with D possibly matching TRBD1 (5 bases). The CDR3 contains 15 residues. With 2 bases removed from V and 1 base from J, the gap between germline ends came to 11 bases. Per germline, CDR1 SGHTA and CDR2 FQGTGA. DNA of the CDR3: TGTGCCAGCAGCTTACAGGGCTCGGGGAACACTGAAGCTTTCTTT. Translating gives CASSLQGSGNTEAFF.

This clonotype was counted at least ten times. This chain joins TRBV4-3 and TRBJ2-7; D may match TRBD1 or TRBD2 (5 bases each). The CDR3 sequence is 15 residues long. Germline values: CDR1 LGHNA, CDR2 YSLEER. The ends were cut back, 0 bases at V and 4 bases at J, with 13 bases in the middle. The DNA of the CDR3 is TGCGCCAGCAGCCAAGATTCGGGGCAGCGGTACGAGCAGTACTTC. Its translation is CASSQDSGQRYEQYF.